This T cell receptor beta chain was profiled in a study of shared clonotypes between healthy human individuals. It was 300 to 350 ng DNA, 28,000 or so T cell genomes, that went into each replicate PCR of unsorted PBMC. Libraries were prepared by immunoSEQ multiplex PCR; TCRdb keeps only in-frame clonotypes and omits some of them. The data show roughly 500,000 clones, with roughly four fifths seen just once and 10% to 15% held by the top ten. Donors were healthy HIV-negative adults without recently reported acute infections or vaccinations. Among the donors, all were Caucasian adults who lived in Nashville, Tennessee. Germline loops: CDR1 SGHTS, CDR2 YDEGEE. The CDR3 has 16 residues. The ends were cut back, 0 bases at V and 1 base at J, with 11 bases in the middle.

The source of this sequence is a woman in her thirties or forties in good health. Some clones in this sample may be carry-over from other donors' samples. The J gene is TRBJ1-3, the V gene TRBV5-8; the D is unclear. Sequenced input: PBMCs. CDR3 amino acids: CASSLGAGTSGNTIYF. In DNA form, the CDR3 reads TGTGCCAGCAGCTTGGGGGCGGGAACATCTGGAAACACCATATATTTT.